This T cell receptor (beta chain) was sequenced for a study of pediatric ulcerative colitis. V was pared by 6 bases and J by 0 bases, with 21 bases between. Germline assignment: CDR1 MNHEY and CDR2 SMNVEV (reference sequence). The CDR3 consists of 17 residues. Data came from immunoSEQ multiplex PCR; TCRdb stores just in-frame clones and leaves some out. The top ten clones hold roughly 7.2% of a sample with around 18,000 clones, over 65% of them seen once. In its sample, this clone is medium-sized. Rectal tissue came from one to two pinch biopsies taken at colonoscopy. The genes are TRBV27 and TRBJ2-7, with D perhaps TRBD1 or TRBD2 (5 bases each). This TCR was recovered from a boy younger than 18 with moderate ulcerative colitis. Specimen: gut tissue. The DNA for the CDR3 is TGTGCCAGCAGCCAATTCTATTCGTGGGGGAGCTCCTACGAGCAGTACTTC. Its translation is CASSQFYSWGSSYEQYF.